These 6 T cell receptor beta chains were sequenced from one sample in a study of blood T cell repertoires in COVID-19. Repertoires were generated with immunoSEQ multiplex PCR, while TCRdb's copy carries only in-frame clones and drops some. The sample lists about 140,000 clones, roughly 86% occurring once. Sequenced sample: peripheral blood. Receptor source: a man between 65 and 79 years old with acute or convalescent COVID-19.

The chain has TRBV5-8 and TRBJ2-2, with 7 positions matching TRBD2. This CDR3 is 18 amino acids long. Germline-derived CDR1 and CDR2 are SGHTS and YDEGEE. Trimming at V came to 3 bases and at J to 2 bases, leaving 13 bases not matched to a gene. CDR3 sequence reads: CASSWSGGSVPNTGELFF. The CDR3 nucleotides are TGTGCCAGCAGCTGGTCGGGCGGGAGCGTACCTAACACCGGGGAGCTGTTTTTT.

The chain links TRBV12-3 or TRBV12-4 to TRBJ2-1, with 9 nucleotides matching TRBD1. CDR3 length: 11 residues. Trimming cost V 6 bases and J 14 bases; bases outside gene matches: 5. In DNA, the CDR3 is TGTGCCAGCAGGATACAGGGGGCTAAGTTCTTC. It codes for CASRIQGAKFF.

This clone was seen a few times. The rearrangement uses TRBV29-1 and TRBJ2-7; TRBD1 agrees at 9 bases. V shed 7 bases, J shed 5 bases, and the junction held 9 bases outside the gene matches. This CDR3 contains 13 residues. Germline CDR1 and CDR2: SQVTM and ANQGSEA. In DNA, the CDR3 is TGCAGCGGACTCGGACAGGGGTGGGACGAGCAGTACTTC. Amino acid sequence: CSGLGQGWDEQYF.

The chain uses TRBV28 and TRBJ2-2; TRBD2 is a possible D gene (6 bases). Germline CDR1 MDHEN, CDR2 SYDVKM. V lost 4 bases and J lost 8, with 17 bases in between. This CDR3 has 15 amino acids. The CDR3, as DNA: TGTGCCAGCAGTTCACCCCCGGAGGGGAAGGGGGAGCTGTTTTTT. This encodes CASSSPPEGKGELFF.

This clone was seen only once. V usage is TRBV5-1 and J usage is TRBJ1-1; no definite D call. V was shortened by 4 bases and J by 0 bases, with 10 bases between the two germline ends. Germline lookup yields CDR1 SGHRS and CDR2 YFSETQ. This CDR3 region has 14 residues. The CDR3 coding sequence is TGCGCCAGCAGCGCGGAATGGATGAACACTGAAGCTTTCTTT. The encoded protein is CASSAEWMNTEAFF.

The J gene is TRBJ2-7, the V gene TRBV6-1, with D possibly matching TRBD1 (5 bases). Looked up from germline, CDR1 is MNHNS and CDR2 is SASEGT. CDR3 length: 14 amino acids. Trimming pared 6 bases from V and 2 bases from J, leaving 14 bases between. CDR3: CASSPGDRTYEQYF. The DNA for the CDR3 is TGTGCCAGCAGCCCCGGAGACAGAACCTACGAGCAGTACTTC.